The subject of this entry is one TCR beta chain. Its cognate antigen is unknown. Trimming took 8 bases from V and 5 from J, leaving 12 bases between them. The length of the CDR3 is 12 residues. Alongside a J-beta primer mix, a sample-barcoded 5' primer served in a second PCR lasting about 7 to 11 cycles. MiXCR, run by TCRdb on the 5' RACE reads, gives a single entry per CDR3 protein. The table records 1.5 million to 2 million distinct CDR3 sequences, around 40% of them present only once. This entry is derived from a study of blood T cells in healthy people across ages. Across the whole study: Template switching retrieved approximately one barcoded beta molecule for each two T cells.

Study-level results: Estimated diversity across one million T cells was deemed an underestimate. Age showed a roughly linear inverse relationship with TCR beta diversity per million T cells.

Every sample gave at least 5 micrograms of total RNA when it was extracted. J is TRBJ2-5 and V is TRBV12-3 or TRBV12-4, with D possibly matching TRBD1 (5 bases). This sequence originates from a human donor in good health. Sequenced: blood. CDR3 sequence reads: CASYLSGETQYF. The CDR3 DNA reads as TGTGCCAGCTACCTTTCAGGGGAGACCCAGTACTTC.